These 9 T cell receptor beta chains share one sample of origin, sequenced in a study of T cells in localized non-small cell lung cancer. Some clones are missing from TCRdb's copy, which holds only in-frame ones; the method was immunoSEQ multiplex PCR. This sample yields around 33,000 clones, of which approximately 92% are seen a single time; roughly 1.9% belongs to the top ten. The sample consisted of peripheral blood, taken before any cancer treatment. Receptor source: a female donor at least 60 years old with stage I lung adenocarcinoma.

The CDR3 DNA follows: TGTGCCAGCAGCTTGTCTGGGGGCAGGGCCGCTGAAGCTTTCTTT. Protein product: CASSLSGGRAAEAFF. The chain is built from TRBV5-4 and TRBJ1-1, with D perhaps matching TRBD1 (6 bases). The CDR3 spans 15 residues. Germline CDR1 and CDR2: SGHNT and YYREEE (reference sequence). With 1 base removed from V and 6 bases from J, the gap between germline ends came to 16 bases. Combining the CDR3 with reference TRBV5-4 and TRBJ1-1 gives the whole variable domain ETGVTQSPTHLIKTRGQQVTLRCSSQSGHNTVSWYQQALGQGPQFIFQYYREEENGRGNFPPRFSGLQFPNYSSELNVNALELDDSALYLCASSLSGGRAAEAFFGQGTRLTVV.

Here the CDR3 DNA reads TGTGCCAGCAGCCCAGGGGACTTCGGGGGGGAGACCCAGTACTTC. Residues: CASSPGDFGGETQYF. The chain uses TRBV7-2 and TRBJ2-5; D is possibly TRBD2 (7 bases). In germline, CDR1 is SGHTA, CDR2 FQGNSA. The CDR3 consists of 15 residues. V lost 5 bases and J 5 bases, leaving 18 bases between the germline ends.

This clone was recorded only once. The chain is built from TRBV15 and TRBJ2-5; tentative D call: TRBD2 (5 bases). The germline gives CDR1 LNHNV, CDR2 YYDKDF (reference sequence). The V and J ends lost 0 bases and 1 base respectively, with 15 bases between them. The CDR3 loop spans 17 amino acids. The CDR3, as DNA: TGTGCCACCAGCAGAGATGGGGTTTCGGGGAGCCAAGAGACCCAGTACTTC. It translates to CATSRDGVSGSQETQYF.

This CDR3 is CASSPGQQETQYF. The CDR3 DNA sequence: TGTGCCAGCTCACCGGGACAACAAGAGACCCAGTACTTC. The chain couples TRBV18 to TRBJ2-5; D is possibly TRBD1 (6 bases). Germline CDR1 and CDR2: KGHSH and LQKENI. The CDR3 runs to 13 residues. The V gene lost 3 bases and the J gene lost 2 bases, with 7 bases spanning the gap.

V is TRBV7-2 and J is TRBJ1-1, with 9 bases aligning to TRBD1. The CDR3 covers 14 residues. With 5 bases clipped from V and 3 bases from J, the junction kept 4 bases outside the gene matches. Germline V gene sequence: CDR1 SGHTA, CDR2 FQGNSA. Here the CDR3 DNA reads TGTGCCAGCAGCCCGGGACAGGGCTACACTGAAGCTTTCTTT. This sequence encodes CASSPGQGYTEAFF.

The count of this clone is one. This chain links TRBV7-9 with TRBJ2-7; possible D gene TRBD2, 7 bases. CDR1 is SEHNR, CDR2 FQNEAQ, per germline (reference sequence). The CDR3 length is 15 residues. Trimming stripped 3 bases from V and 5 bases from J, with 17 bases between. The CDR3 spells CASSFDRGAKDEQYF. For the CDR3, the DNA is TGTGCCAGCAGCTTTGATCGGGGGGCCAAAGACGAGCAGTACTTC.

The V gene is TRBV11-3, the J gene TRBJ2-3, with 11 bases fitting TRBD2. V lost 1 base, J lost 4 bases, and 7 bases stayed unmatched. The CDR3 totals 17 residues. Germline CDR1 and CDR2: SGHNT and YENEEA. The CDR3 loop is CASSLALAGAYSDTQYF. CDR3 coding DNA: TGTGCCAGCAGCTTAGCACTAGCGGGGGCCTATTCAGATACGCAGTATTTT.

The V call is TRBV5-1, the J call TRBJ2-7; D might be TRBD1 (7 bases). V was pared by 5 bases and J by 4 bases, with 16 bases between. The CDR3 loop spans 14 amino acids. In germline, CDR1 is SGHRS, CDR2 YFSETQ. CDR3 nucleotide sequence: TGCGCCAGCAGACAAGGTCAGGGGGGTTACGAGCAGTACTTC. The encoded protein is CASRQGQGGYEQYF. The full variable domain, in which reference TRBV5-1 and TRBJ2-7 provide the parts outside the CDR3, is KAGVTQTPRYLIKTRGQQVTLSCSPISGHRSVSWYQQTPGQGLQFLFEYFSETQRNKGNFPGRFSGRQFSNSRSEMNVSTLELGDSALYLCASRQGQGGYEQYFGPGTRLTVT.

As concerns this clone: At one of its ends the junction is not consistent with the germline gene, which may arise from a read error. The chain uses TRBV5-6 and TRBJ2-2, with 11 bases identical to TRBD1. Germline loops: CDR1 SGHDT, CDR2 YYEEEE. CDR3 size: 19 residues. The CDR3 sequence: CANSSTGTGGIGFTGELFF. The CDR3, as DNA: TGTGCCAACAGCTCAACCGGGACAGGGGGTATTGGATTCACCGGGGAGCTGTTTTTT.